The clone carrying this TCR beta chain has ten or more counts. The antigen is unknown. Relying on iRepertoire HTBI primers and Arm-PCR of CDR3 regions, the team built TCR beta libraries. TCRdb called the multiplex PCR reads again in MiXCR, with one record for every CDR3 protein. Here the sample spans some 340,000 distinct CDR3 sequences, approximately 23% being singletons. Trimming cost V 1 base and J 2 bases, with 8 bases left between them. Germline CDR1 and CDR2: LGHDT and YNNKEL (reference sequence). This CDR3 is 14 amino acids long. This entry is derived from a study of regulatory T cells in long-lasting Graves disease. Overall study results and limits: Not thyroid tissue but only peripheral blood was studied.

Regarding time point: persistent/refractory GD, antithyroid drugs over 5 years with positive TRAb. RNA from PBMCs was the source of the TCR library. Patients were enrolled at an endocrinology department in Xi'an, China. The chain couples TRBV3-1 to TRBJ1-1, with no clear D. This sample comprised peripheral blood mononuclear cells (PBMCs), obtained when the disease was refractory, from a patient treated with antithyroid drugs. The source of this sequence is a woman aged 40 to 50 with Graves disease. The CDR3 spells CASSQGYGNTEAFF. CDR3 sequence (DNA): TGTGCCAGCAGCCAAGGCTACGGTAACACTGAAGCTTTCTTT. Supplemented by reference TRBV3-1 and TRBJ1-1, the full variable domain reads DTAVSQTPKYLVTQMGNDKSIKCEQNLGHDTMYWYKQDSKKFLKIMFSYNNKELIINETVPNRFSPKSPDKAHLNLHINSLELGDSAVYFCASSQGYGNTEAFFGQGTRLTVV.